The 29 T cell receptor beta chains given below trace back to one sample, sequenced in a study of pediatric ulcerative colitis. Sequenced by immunoSEQ multiplex PCR; TCRdb stores in-frame clones only, minus some. The sample lists approximately 60,000 clones; 86% were seen once. Sequenced material: blood. The receptors here all came from a boy aged 10-17 years with severe ulcerative colitis.

The chain couples TRBV10-3 to TRBJ1-3, with unresolved D. CDR1 is ENHRY, CDR2 SYGVKD, per germline. CDR3 length equals 16 residues. Trimming pared 4 bases from V and 0 bases from J, leaving 13 bases between. Here the CDR3 DNA reads TGTGCCATCAGTGGGTCCGGGTCGTTCTCTGGAAACACCATATATTTT. Amino acid sequence: CAISGSGSFSGNTIYF.

This clone was detected only once. The rearrangement joins TRBV19 to TRBJ2-3; TRBD2 matches at 12 bases. Germline V gives CDR1 LNHDA, CDR2 SQIVND (reference sequence). The CDR3 covers 16 residues. V was clipped by 6 bases and J by 3 bases; unmatched bases: 7. The CDR3: CASRDRLAGATDTQYF. CDR3 coding DNA: TGTGCCAGTAGGGACCGACTAGCGGGAGCGACAGATACGCAGTATTTT.

This clone turned up a few times. This chain connects TRBV27 to TRBJ1-2, with 7 bases lining up with TRBD1. V lost 5 bases to trimming and J lost 4 bases; unmatched junction nucleotides: 4. The CDR3 sequence is 13 residues long. Germline V gene lookup returns CDR1 MNHEY and CDR2 SMNVEV (reference sequence). The CDR3 sequence is CASSPSGGYGYTF. The DNA for the CDR3 is TGTGCCAGCAGTCCATCAGGGGGCTATGGCTACACCTTC.

This clone was recorded a few times. CDR3 sequence: CASSSSLQKQGRSYEQYF. Here the CDR3 DNA reads TGTGCCAGCAGCTCATCACTCCAAAAACAGGGGCGGTCCTACGAGCAGTACTTC. The rearrangement uses TRBV28 and TRBJ2-7, with 7 bases fitting TRBD1. V lost 6 bases and J lost 1; bases outside the gene matches: 18. The CDR3 is 18 residues long. The germline V gene has CDR1 MDHEN and CDR2 SYDVKM.

The V call is TRBV9, the J call TRBJ2-2; D possibly corresponds to TRBD2 (6 bases). Germline V CDR1 and CDR2: SGDLS, YYNGEE. The CDR3 has 17 amino acids. V lost 4 bases to trimming and J lost 1 base, with 17 bases between them. Written as DNA, the CDR3 is TGTGCCAGCAGCCCAAGTCCCCCTAGCGAGAACACCGGGGAGCTGTTTTTT. This gives the protein CASSPSPPSENTGELFF. Variable domain in full (rest from reference TRBV9 and TRBJ2-2): DSGVTQTPKHLITATGQRVTLRCSPRSGDLSVYWYQQSLDQGLQFLIQYYNGEERAKGNILERFSAQQFPDLHSELNLSSLELGDSALYFCASSPSPPSENTGELFFGEGSRLTVL.

CDR3 nucleotide sequence: TGTGCCTTGCCTAAAGCGGGAGGGATGACCGGGGAGCTGTTTTTT. It translates to CALPKAGGMTGELFF. The chain couples TRBV30 to TRBJ2-2; 10 nucleotides match TRBD2. The V gene end was trimmed by 7 bases and the J gene end by 5 bases; junction bases not matched to a gene: 10. The CDR3 has 15 amino acids. Germline values: CDR1 GTSNPN, CDR2 SVGIG (reference sequence).

The chain is built from TRBV6-5 and TRBJ2-3; D possibly matches TRBD1 or TRBD2 (6 bases each). The germline CDR1 and CDR2 sequences are MNHEY and SVGAGI. The ends were cut back, 11 bases at V and 0 bases at J, with 18 bases in the middle. The CDR3 has 15 residues. CDR3 loop: CAARVLGGSTDTQYF. Here the CDR3 DNA reads TGTGCCGCGCGGGTGTTAGGGGGGAGCACAGATACGCAGTATTTT.

V is TRBV12-2 and J is TRBJ2-6. TRBV12-2 is an annotated pseudogene. The CDR3 covers 18 residues. DNA of the CDR3: TGTGCAAGTCGCCCCCCTAAGGGGGGCGCACGTTTTGGCAACGTCCTGACTTTC. Amino acid sequence: CASRPPKGGARFGNVLTF.

The rearrangement uses TRBV7-3 and TRBJ2-2; 10 nucleotides align to TRBD1. J was trimmed by 4 bases and V by 1 base; bases with no gene match: 12. This CDR3 is 19 amino acids long. Germline loops: CDR1 SGHTA, CDR2 FQGTGA. In DNA, the CDR3 is TGTGCCAGCAGCTTAAACCCACCGGGACAGGGGTCCCCCACCGGGGAGCTGTTTTTT. The encoded protein is CASSLNPPGQGSPTGELFF.

This chain connects TRBV2 to TRBJ2-1; D not certain. V lost 0 bases and J 1 base, leaving 7 bases between the germline ends. This CDR3 comprises 15 residues. Looked up from germline, CDR1 is SNHLY and CDR2 is FYNNEI. CDR3 residues: CASSEAIHSYNEQFF. Here the CDR3 DNA reads TGTGCCAGCAGTGAAGCGATACATTCCTACAATGAGCAGTTCTTC.

The chain recombines TRBV11-2 with TRBJ2-7; unclear D gene. Trimming took 5 bases from V and 6 from J, leaving 20 bases between them. The CDR3 spans 15 residues. Looked up from germline, CDR1 is SGHAT and CDR2 is FQNNGV. This chain's CDR3 is CASSPMMVPRSEQYF. In nucleotides, the CDR3 is TGTGCCAGCAGCCCTATGATGGTGCCACGCTCCGAGCAGTACTTC.

The rearrangement joins TRBV25-1 to TRBJ2-6, with TRBD1 matching 11 bases. This CDR3 is built from 17 residues. V was clipped by 3 bases and J by 2 bases; unmatched bases: 3. Germline V gene lookup returns CDR1 MGHDK and CDR2 SYGVNS. CDR3: CASSEGQGVPGANVLTF. Here the CDR3 DNA reads TGTGCCAGCAGTGAGGGACAGGGGGTACCTGGGGCCAACGTCCTGACTTTC.

V is TRBV6-6 and J is TRBJ1-3; maybe TRBD1 (5 bases). This CDR3 region has 15 residues. CDR1 is MNHNY, CDR2 SVGAGI, per germline (reference sequence). V was pared by 5 bases and J by 0 bases, with 11 bases between. CDR3 coding DNA: TGTGCCAGCAGTAACCAGGGTTACTCTGGAAACACCATATATTTT. As protein: CASSNQGYSGNTIYF.

This clone occurred a few times. The chain has TRBV9 and TRBJ1-4; tentative D call: TRBD1 (6 bases). Germline lookup yields CDR1 SGDLS and CDR2 YYNGEE. V gave up 4 bases and J gave up 5 bases, with 12 bases separating them. The CDR3 covers 14 residues. In DNA form, the CDR3 reads TGTGCCAGCAGCTCAGAGGGGGGAAATGAAAAACTGTTTTTT. Its protein is CASSSEGGNEKLFF.

The CDR3 nucleotides read TGTGCCAGTAGGGCGGGTCATTCCTACGAGCAGTACTTC. It is translated as CASRAGHSYEQYF. The chain carries TRBV19 and TRBJ2-7, with a tentative D call TRBD2 (5 bases). Germline V gene data show CDR1 as LNHDA and CDR2 as SQIVND (reference sequence). Trimming shortened V by 6 bases and J by 1 base, and 10 bases separated the two germline ends. This CDR3 region has 13 residues.

The chain joins TRBV23-1 to TRBJ2-1; D perhaps matches TRBD1 (8 bases). Being an ORF, TRBV23-1 has a function that is uncertain. V was pared by 5 bases and J by 4 bases, with 18 bases between. The CDR3 consists of 16 residues. In DNA form, the CDR3 reads TGCGCCAGCAGTTTTATACAGGGGGAGGGTTACAATGAGCAGTTCTTC. It specifies CASSFIQGEGYNEQFF.

This clone was detected a few times. This chain joins TRBV9 and TRBJ1-3; D unclear. Trimming pared 0 bases from V and 8 bases from J, leaving 9 bases between. The CDR3 covers 13 residues. Germline V gives CDR1 SGDLS, CDR2 YYNGEE. Here the CDR3 reads CASSVGVQDTIYF. The CDR3 DNA reads as TGTGCCAGCAGCGTAGGGGTCCAGGACACCATATATTTT.

The chain joins TRBV6-5 to TRBJ1-6, with 7 bases matching TRBD1. Germline V gives CDR1 MNHEY, CDR2 SVGAGI. The CDR3 has 12 residues. V dropped 10 bases and J dropped 6; count of bases not matched to a gene: 3. CDR3 residues: CATGTVNSPLHF. CDR3 DNA: TGTGCCACCGGGACAGTTAATTCACCCCTCCACTTT.

The V call is TRBV11-2, the J call TRBJ2-3; D unclear. Germline assignment: CDR1 SGHAT and CDR2 FQNNGV. The V gene lost 7 bases and the J gene lost 2 bases, with 4 bases spanning the gap. There are 11 residues in the CDR3. This CDR3 reads CASTSTDTQYF. The CDR3 DNA is TGTGCCAGCACCTCCACAGATACGCAGTATTTT. Drawing the rest from reference TRBV11-2 and TRBJ2-3, the complete variable domain is EAGVAQSPRYKIIEKRQSVAFWCNPISGHATLYWYQQILGQGPKLLIQFQNNGVVDDSQLPKDRFSAERLKGVDSTLKIQPAKLEDSAVYLCASTSTDTQYFGPGTRLTVL.

This sequence joins TRBV10-3 and TRBJ1-1; 7 bases map to TRBD1. Looked up from germline, CDR1 is ENHRY and CDR2 is SYGVKD. V trimming: 5 bases; J trimming: 1 base; junction bases outside the gene matches: 4. The CDR3 covers 14 residues. The CDR3 region is CAISLQGRNTEAFF. CDR3 DNA: TGTGCCATCAGTCTACAGGGGAGGAACACTGAAGCTTTCTTT.

The CDR3 region has the DNA TGTGCCATCAGTGGGCCCCCAGGGGGCAACACTGAAGCTTTCTTT. Protein: CAISGPPGGNTEAFF. The chain employs TRBV10-3 and TRBJ1-1, with 8 positions matching TRBD1. The CDR3 extends over 15 amino acids. The V segment lost 4 bases and the J segment 2 bases; nucleotides outside the gene matches: 6. Germline CDR1 and CDR2: ENHRY and SYGVKD.

In this sample, this clone turned up once. The chain couples TRBV7-2 to TRBJ2-3, with D uncertain. The V gene's germline CDR1 is SGHTA and CDR2 FQGNSA. Trimming left V 1 base short and J 1 base short, with 12 bases between. The CDR3 consists of 16 residues. The DNA of the CDR3 is TGTGCCAGCAGCTTAGTAAAAGGGTTGGGCACAGATACGCAGTATTTT. The encoded protein is CASSLVKGLGTDTQYF.

The chain carries TRBV5-1 and TRBJ2-1, with D perhaps TRBD2 (6 bases). Trimming shortened V by 6 bases and J by 7 bases, and 8 bases separated the two germline ends. There are 11 residues in the CDR3. Germline V gene data show CDR1 as SGHRS and CDR2 as YFSETQ. The CDR3: CASIGTNEQFF. CDR3 coding DNA: TGCGCCAGCATTGGGACTAATGAGCAGTTCTTC.

The chain uses TRBV6-1 and TRBJ1-1; D might be TRBD1 (6 bases). This CDR3 is 15 amino acids long. Looked up from germline, CDR1 is MNHNS and CDR2 is SASEGT. V was clipped by 2 bases and J by 4 bases, with 14 bases between them. The CDR3 sequence is CASSESGAGVTEAFF. CDR3 nucleotides: TGTGCCAGCAGTGAATCAGGGGCGGGGGTCACTGAAGCTTTCTTT.

The genes are TRBV7-9 and TRBJ2-1; 8 nucleotides match TRBD2. Germline CDR1 reads SEHNR; CDR2 reads FQNEAQ (reference sequence). CDR3 length: 13 residues. The V segment lost 5 bases and the J segment 9 bases; nucleotides outside the gene matches: 6. The CDR3 DNA reads as TGTGCCAGCAGCATTGTAGCGGGATTTGAGCAGTTCTTC. It yields the protein CASSIVAGFEQFF.

DNA for the CDR3: TGTGCCAGCAGTTTATCCGGGGCAGCCCAAGCCAAAAACATTCAGTACTTC. Amino acid sequence: CASSLSGAAQAKNIQYF. The J gene is TRBJ2-4, the V gene TRBV27; either TRBD1 or TRBD2 may supply D (5 bases each). Germline-derived CDR1 and CDR2 are MNHEY and SMNVEV (reference sequence). The V end was cut by 0 bases, the J end by 0 bases, with 12 bases between. CDR3 length: 17 residues.

The rearrangement joins TRBV5-4 to TRBJ2-5; weak D call: TRBD2 (5 bases). Trimming took 2 bases from V and 1 from J, leaving 12 bases between them. This CDR3 has 15 residues. Germline lookup yields CDR1 SGHNT and CDR2 YYREEE (reference sequence). The CDR3 reads CASSFRLAGQETQYF. CDR3 sequence (DNA): TGTGCCAGCAGCTTCCGGCTAGCTGGCCAAGAGACCCAGTACTTC.

The chain couples TRBV19 to TRBJ1-4, with 7 bases identical to TRBD1. This CDR3 has 15 amino acids. CDR1 and CDR2 (germline): LNHDA, SQIVND (reference sequence). Germline trimming cut 5 bases from V and 8 bases from J; bases unmatched to any gene: 11. CDR3 DNA sequence: TGTGCCAGTAGTGCCCGACAGGGAGGTTACGAAAAACTGTTTTTT. This encodes CASSARQGGYEKLFF.

The rearrangement uses TRBV5-6 and TRBJ1-2, with D unresolved. Trimming stripped 2 bases from V and 4 bases from J, with 12 bases between. Germline CDR1 is SGHDT and CDR2 is YYEEEE. The CDR3 has 14 amino acids. The CDR3 DNA reads as TGTGCCAGCAGCTTTTATAGGGTTGGCTATGGCTACACCTTC. Translated, it gives CASSFYRVGYGYTF.